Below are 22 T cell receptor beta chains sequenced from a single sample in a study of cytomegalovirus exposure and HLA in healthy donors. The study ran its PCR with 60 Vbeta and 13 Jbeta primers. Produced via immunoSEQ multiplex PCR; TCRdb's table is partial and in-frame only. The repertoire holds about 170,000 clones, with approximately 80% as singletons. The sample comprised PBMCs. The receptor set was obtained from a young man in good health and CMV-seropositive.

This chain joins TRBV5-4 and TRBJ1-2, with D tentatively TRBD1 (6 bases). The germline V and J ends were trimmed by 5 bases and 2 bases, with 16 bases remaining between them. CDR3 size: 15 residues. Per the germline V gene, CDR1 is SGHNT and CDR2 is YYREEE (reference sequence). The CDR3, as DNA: TGTGCCAGCAGGCCGAGGGGGGGGAGGAACTATGGCTACACCTTC. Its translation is CASRPRGGRNYGYTF.

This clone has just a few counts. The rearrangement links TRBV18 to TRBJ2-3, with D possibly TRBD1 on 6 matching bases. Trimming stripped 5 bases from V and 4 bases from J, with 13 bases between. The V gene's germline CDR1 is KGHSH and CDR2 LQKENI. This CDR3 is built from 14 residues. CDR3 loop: CASSSGTSSDTQYF. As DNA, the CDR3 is TGTGCCAGCTCATCCGGGACATCCTCAGATACGCAGTATTTT.

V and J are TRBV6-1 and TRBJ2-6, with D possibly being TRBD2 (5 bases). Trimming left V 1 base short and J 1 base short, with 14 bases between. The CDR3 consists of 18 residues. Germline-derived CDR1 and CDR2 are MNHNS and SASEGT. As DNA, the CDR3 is TGTGCCAGCAGTGAAGTTCGGGGAGCCCTGTCTGGGGCCAACGTCCTGACTTTC. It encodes CASSEVRGALSGANVLTF.

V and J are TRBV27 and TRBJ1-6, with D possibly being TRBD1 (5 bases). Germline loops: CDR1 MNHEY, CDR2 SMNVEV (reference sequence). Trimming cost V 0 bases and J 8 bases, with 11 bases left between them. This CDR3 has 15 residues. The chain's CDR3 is CASSLSGGLHSPLHF. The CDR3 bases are TGTGCCAGCAGTTTATCGGGGGGACTGCATTCACCCCTCCACTTT.

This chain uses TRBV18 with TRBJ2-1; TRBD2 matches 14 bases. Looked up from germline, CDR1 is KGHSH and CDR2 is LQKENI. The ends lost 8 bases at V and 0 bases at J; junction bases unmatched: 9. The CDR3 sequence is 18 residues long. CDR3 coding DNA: TGTGCCAGCCCTCCAGGACTAGCGGGAGGACGCTCCTACAATGAGCAGTTCTTC. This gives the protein CASPPGLAGGRSYNEQFF. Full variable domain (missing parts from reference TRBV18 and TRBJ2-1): NAGVMQNPRHLVRRRGQEARLRCSPMKGHSHVYWYRQLPEEGLKFMVYLQKENIIDESGMPKERFSAEFPKEGPSILRIQQVVRGDSAAYFCASPPGLAGGRSYNEQFFGPGTRLTVL.

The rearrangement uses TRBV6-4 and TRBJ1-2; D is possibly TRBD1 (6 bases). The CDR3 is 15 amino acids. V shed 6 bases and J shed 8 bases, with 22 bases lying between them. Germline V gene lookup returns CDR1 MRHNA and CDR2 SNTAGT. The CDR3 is CASRETVGARSGYTF. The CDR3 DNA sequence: TGTGCCAGCAGGGAGACGGTGGGGGCAAGGTCCGGCTACACCTTC.

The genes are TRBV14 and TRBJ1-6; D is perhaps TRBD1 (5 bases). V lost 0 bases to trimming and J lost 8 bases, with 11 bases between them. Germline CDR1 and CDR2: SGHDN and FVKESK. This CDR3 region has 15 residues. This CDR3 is CASSQDEGGDSPLHF. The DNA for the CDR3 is TGTGCCAGCAGCCAAGACGAGGGAGGGGATTCACCCCTCCACTTT.

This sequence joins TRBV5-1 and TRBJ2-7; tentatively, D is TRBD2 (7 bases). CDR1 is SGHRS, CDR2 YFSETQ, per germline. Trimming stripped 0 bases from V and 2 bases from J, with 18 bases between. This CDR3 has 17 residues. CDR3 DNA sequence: TGCGCCAGCAGCTTGGGACCTAGGGCGGGGGCTCCCTACGAGCAGTACTTC. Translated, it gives CASSLGPRAGAPYEQYF.

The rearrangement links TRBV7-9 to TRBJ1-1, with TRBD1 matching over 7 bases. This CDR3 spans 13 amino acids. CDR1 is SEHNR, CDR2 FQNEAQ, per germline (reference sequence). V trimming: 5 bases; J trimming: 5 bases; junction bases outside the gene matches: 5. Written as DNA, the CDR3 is TGTGCCAGCAGCATACAGGGGAGGACTGAAGCTTTCTTT. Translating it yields CASSIQGRTEAFF.

The CDR3: CASSIGSRSGEQYF. Written as DNA, the CDR3 is TGTGCCAGTAGTATCGGTTCCAGGTCGGGAGAGCAGTACTTC. This rearrangement joins TRBV19 to TRBJ2-7, with a tentative D call TRBD2 (5 bases). The CDR3 covers 14 residues. Germline V CDR1 and CDR2: LNHDA, SQIVND (reference sequence). The V gene lost 3 bases and the J gene lost 7 bases, with 16 bases spanning the gap.

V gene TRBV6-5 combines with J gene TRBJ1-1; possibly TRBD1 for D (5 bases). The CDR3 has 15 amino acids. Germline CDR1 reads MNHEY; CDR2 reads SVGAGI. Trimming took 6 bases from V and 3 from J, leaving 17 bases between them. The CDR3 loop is CASSHPSRGDTEAFF. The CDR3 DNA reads TGTGCCAGCAGCCACCCGAGCCGGGGGGACACTGAAGCTTTCTTT.

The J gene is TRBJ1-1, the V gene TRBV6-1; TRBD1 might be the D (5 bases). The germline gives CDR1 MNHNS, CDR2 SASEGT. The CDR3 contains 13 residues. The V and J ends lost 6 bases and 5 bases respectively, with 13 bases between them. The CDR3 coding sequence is TGTGCCAGCAGCGTAGGGGAGGGGACTGAAGCTTTCTTT. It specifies CASSVGEGTEAFF.

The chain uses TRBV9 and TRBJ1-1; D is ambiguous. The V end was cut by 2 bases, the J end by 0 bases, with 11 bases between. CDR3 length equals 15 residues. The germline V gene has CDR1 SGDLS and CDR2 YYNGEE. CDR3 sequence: CASSVNGAVNTEAFF. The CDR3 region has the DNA TGTGCCAGCAGCGTCAATGGTGCAGTGAACACTGAAGCTTTCTTT.

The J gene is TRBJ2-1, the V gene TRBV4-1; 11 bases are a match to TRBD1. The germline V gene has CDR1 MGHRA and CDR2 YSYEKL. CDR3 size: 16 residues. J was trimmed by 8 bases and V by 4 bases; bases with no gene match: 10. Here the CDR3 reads CASSLLGQGARDEQFF. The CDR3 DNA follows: TGCGCCAGCAGCCTGCTCGGACAGGGGGCTCGAGATGAGCAGTTCTTC.

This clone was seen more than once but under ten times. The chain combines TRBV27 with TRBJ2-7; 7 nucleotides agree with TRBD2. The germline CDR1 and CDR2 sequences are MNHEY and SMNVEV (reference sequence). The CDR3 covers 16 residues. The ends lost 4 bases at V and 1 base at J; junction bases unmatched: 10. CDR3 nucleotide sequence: TGTGCCAGCAGTTCCCCCGGGGAGGGTCTTTCCTACGAGCAGTACTTC. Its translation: CASSSPGEGLSYEQYF.

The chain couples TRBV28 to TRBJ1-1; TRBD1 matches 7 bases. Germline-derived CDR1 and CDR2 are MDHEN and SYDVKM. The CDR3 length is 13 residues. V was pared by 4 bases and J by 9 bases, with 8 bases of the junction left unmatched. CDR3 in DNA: TGTGCCAGCAGTTCGGACAGGCGGCTAAAAGCTTTCTTT. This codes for CASSSDRRLKAFF.

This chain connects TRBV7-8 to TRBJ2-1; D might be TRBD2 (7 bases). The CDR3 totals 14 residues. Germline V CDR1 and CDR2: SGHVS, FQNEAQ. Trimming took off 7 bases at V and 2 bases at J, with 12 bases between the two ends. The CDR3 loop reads CASTLGGPYNEQFF. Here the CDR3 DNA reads TGTGCCAGCACCCTGGGGGGGCCCTACAATGAGCAGTTCTTC.

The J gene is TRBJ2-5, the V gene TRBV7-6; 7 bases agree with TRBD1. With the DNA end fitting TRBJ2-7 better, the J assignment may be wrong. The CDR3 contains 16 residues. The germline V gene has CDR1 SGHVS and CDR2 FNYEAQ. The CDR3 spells CASSPQYGTDFHEQYF. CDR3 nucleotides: TGTGCCAGCAGCCCGCAATACGGGACAGACTTCCACGAGCAGTACTTC.

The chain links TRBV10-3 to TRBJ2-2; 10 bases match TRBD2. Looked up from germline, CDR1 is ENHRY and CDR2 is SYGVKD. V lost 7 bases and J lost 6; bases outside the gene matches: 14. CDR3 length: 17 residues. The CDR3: CAIMSVSGGSSPGELFF. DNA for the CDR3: TGTGCCATCATGTCGGTTAGCGGGGGGTCCTCACCCGGGGAGCTGTTTTTT.

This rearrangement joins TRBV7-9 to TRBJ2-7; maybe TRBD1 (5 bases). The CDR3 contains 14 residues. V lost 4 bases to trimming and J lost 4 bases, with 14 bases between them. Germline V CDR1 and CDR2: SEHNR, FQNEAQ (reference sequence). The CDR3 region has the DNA TGTGCCAGCAGCTGGGCAGGGAAACAATACGAGCAGTACTTC. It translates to CASSWAGKQYEQYF.

The CDR3 reads CASSAAENEQYF. Here the CDR3 DNA reads TGTGCCAGCAGCGCGGCTGAGAACGAGCAGTACTTC. This chain connects TRBV6-5 to TRBJ2-7, with D unclear. This CDR3 comprises 12 residues. Deletions cut 6 bases from V and 5 bases from J, with 11 bases between. CDR1 MNHEY and CDR2 SVGAGI come from the germline V gene.

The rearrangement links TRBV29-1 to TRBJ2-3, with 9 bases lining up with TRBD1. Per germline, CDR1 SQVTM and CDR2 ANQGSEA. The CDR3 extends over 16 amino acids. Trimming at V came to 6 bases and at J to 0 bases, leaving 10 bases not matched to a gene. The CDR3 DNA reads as TGCAGCGTCCTTTCGGGACAGGGTTCTAGCACAGATACGCAGTATTTT. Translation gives CSVLSGQGSSTDTQYF.